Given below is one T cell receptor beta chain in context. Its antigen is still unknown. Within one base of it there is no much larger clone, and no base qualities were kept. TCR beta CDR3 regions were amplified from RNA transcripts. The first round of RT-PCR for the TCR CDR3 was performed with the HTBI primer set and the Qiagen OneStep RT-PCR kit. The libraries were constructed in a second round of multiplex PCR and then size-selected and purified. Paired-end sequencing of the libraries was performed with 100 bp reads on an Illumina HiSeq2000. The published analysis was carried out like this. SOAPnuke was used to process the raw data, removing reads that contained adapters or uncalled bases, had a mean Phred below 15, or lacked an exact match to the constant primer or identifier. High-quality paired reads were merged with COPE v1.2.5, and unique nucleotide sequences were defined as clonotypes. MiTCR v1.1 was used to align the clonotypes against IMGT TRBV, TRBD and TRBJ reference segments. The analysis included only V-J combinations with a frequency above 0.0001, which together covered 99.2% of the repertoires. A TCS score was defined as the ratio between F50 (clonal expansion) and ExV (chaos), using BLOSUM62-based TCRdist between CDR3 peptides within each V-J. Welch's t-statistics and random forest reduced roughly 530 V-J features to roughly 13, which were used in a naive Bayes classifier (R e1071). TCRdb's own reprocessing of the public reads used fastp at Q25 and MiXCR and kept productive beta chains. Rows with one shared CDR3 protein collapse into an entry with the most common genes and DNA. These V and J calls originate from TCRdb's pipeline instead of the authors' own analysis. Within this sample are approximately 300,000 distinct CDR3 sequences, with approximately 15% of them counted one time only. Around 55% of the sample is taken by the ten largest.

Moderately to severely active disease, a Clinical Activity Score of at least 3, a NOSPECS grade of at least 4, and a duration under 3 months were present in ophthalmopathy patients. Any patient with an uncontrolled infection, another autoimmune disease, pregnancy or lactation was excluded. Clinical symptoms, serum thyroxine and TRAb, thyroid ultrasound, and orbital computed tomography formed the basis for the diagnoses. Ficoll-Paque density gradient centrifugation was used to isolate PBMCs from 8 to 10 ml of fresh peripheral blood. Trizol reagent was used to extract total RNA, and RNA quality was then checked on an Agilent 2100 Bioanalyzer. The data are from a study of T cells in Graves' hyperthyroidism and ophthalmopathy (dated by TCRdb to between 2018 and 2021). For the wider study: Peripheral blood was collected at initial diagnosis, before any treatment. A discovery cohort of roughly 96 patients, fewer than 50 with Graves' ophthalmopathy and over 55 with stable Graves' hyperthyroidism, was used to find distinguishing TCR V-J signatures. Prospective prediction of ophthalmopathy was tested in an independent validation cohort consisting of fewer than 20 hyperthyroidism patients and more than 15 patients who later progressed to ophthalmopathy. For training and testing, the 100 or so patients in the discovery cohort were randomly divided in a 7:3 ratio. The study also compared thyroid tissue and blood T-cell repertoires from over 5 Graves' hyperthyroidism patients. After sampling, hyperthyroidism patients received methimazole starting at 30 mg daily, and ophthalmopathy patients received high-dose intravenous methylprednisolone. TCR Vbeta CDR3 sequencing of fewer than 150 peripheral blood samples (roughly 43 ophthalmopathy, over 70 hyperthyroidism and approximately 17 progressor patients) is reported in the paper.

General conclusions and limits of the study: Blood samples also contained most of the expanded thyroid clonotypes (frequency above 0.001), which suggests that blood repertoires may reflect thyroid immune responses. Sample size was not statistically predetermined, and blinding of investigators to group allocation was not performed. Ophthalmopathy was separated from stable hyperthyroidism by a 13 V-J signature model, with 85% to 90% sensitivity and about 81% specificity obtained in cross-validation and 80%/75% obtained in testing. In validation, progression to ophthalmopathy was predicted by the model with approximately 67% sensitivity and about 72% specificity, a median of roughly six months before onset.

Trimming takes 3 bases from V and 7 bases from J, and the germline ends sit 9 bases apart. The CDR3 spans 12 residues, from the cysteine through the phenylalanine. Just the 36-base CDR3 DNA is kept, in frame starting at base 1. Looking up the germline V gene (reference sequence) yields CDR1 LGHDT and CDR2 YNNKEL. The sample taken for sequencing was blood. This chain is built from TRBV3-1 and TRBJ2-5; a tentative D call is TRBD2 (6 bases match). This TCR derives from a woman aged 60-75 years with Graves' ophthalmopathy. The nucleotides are TGTGCCAGCAGCCAGGGAGGCGGGACCCAGTACTTC. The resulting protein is CASSQGGGTQYF.